The clone carrying this TCR beta chain was seen repeatedly, ten times or more. Its antigen is undetermined. This entry comes from a study of CD8+CD57+ T cells in acquired aplastic anemia. Findings and limits, study-wide: The study identified almost 30 CD8+ CDR3 sequences shared by patients and controls.

Template material for TCR beta VDJ and CDR3 profiling consisted of genomic DNA. TCRdb fed the reads into MiXCR, producing one record per CDR3 protein. The table lists hundreds of thousands of distinct CDR3 sequences, roughly 34% of them singletons. The CDR3 is 13 amino acids. From germline, CDR1 is SGHTA and CDR2 FQGTGA. V was cut by 6 bases and J by 6 bases, with 11 bases left in between. Those patients picked for sequencing had displayed CD8+CD57+ cell expansion on flow cytometry. Severe acquired aplastic anemia was diagnosed in all patients. Sequencing was performed on sorted CD4+, CD8+, or CD8+CD57+ T cells (not recorded which) from PBMCs. The sequence came from a human donor with aplastic anemia. The V gene is TRBV7-3, the J gene TRBJ2-2, with D possibly being TRBD1 or TRBD2 (5 bases each). The CDR3 bases are TGTGCCAGCAGGAGGGACGTTTCCGGGGAGCTGTTTTTT. Protein: CASRRDVSGELFF.